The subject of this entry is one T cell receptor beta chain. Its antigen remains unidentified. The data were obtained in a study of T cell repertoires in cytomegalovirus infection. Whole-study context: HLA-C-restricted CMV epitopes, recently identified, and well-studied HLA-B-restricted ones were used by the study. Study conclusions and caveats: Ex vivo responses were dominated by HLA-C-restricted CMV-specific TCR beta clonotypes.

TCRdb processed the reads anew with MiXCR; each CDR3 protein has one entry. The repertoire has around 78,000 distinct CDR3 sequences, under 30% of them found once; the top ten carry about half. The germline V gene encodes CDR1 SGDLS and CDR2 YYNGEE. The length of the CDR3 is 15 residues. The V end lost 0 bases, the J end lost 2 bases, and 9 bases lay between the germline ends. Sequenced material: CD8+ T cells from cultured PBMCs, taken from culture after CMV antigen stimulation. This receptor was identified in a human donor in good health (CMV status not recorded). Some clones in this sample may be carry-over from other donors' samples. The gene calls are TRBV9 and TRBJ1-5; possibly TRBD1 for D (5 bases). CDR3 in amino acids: CASSVDSGGNQPQHF. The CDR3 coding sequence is TGTGCCAGCAGCGTAGACTCGGGGGGCAATCAGCCCCAGCATTTT.